What follows are 12 T cell receptor beta chains derived from one specimen sequenced in a study of cytomegalovirus exposure and HLA in healthy donors. The PCR had 60 Vbeta and 13 Jbeta primers. Data came from immunoSEQ multiplex PCR; TCRdb stores just in-frame clones and leaves some out. The table includes fewer than 250,000 clones, approximately 87% detected once. What was sequenced was PBMCs. These receptors were collected from a human donor in good health.

The chain links TRBV5-1 to TRBJ2-1; a weak D match, TRBD1 (8 bases). V was trimmed by 7 bases and J by 2 bases, leaving 28 bases between them. The V gene's germline CDR1 is SGHRS and CDR2 YFSETQ. CDR3 length: 19 residues. CDR3 sequence: CASSGQGTGAGRAYNEQFF. Here the CDR3 DNA reads TGCGCCAGCTCCGGGCAGGGGACAGGAGCGGGACGGGCCTACAATGAGCAGTTCTTC.

Details on this clone: Other DNA sequences from this sample encode an identical CDR3 as well. The chain couples TRBV5-1 to TRBJ1-2; TRBD1 might be the D (6 bases). The CDR3 sequence is 14 residues long. V dropped 0 bases and J dropped 2 bases, with 8 bases sitting between them. Germline V gives CDR1 SGHRS, CDR2 YFSETQ. The CDR3 DNA reads as TGCGCCAGCAGCTTGGGAACAGGGAACTATGGCTACACCTTC. Amino acids: CASSLGTGNYGYTF.

The gene calls are TRBV7-3 and TRBJ2-1, with D tentatively TRBD2 (5 bases). The germline V gene encodes CDR1 SGHTA and CDR2 FQGTGA. V gave up 4 bases and J gave up 1 base, with 14 bases separating them. CDR3 length: 16 amino acids. CDR3 sequence: CASSSSDLLSYNEQFF. Written as DNA, the CDR3 is TGTGCCAGCAGCTCATCGGACTTGTTATCCTACAATGAGCAGTTCTTC.

The chain joins TRBV19 to TRBJ1-4, with 9 positions matching TRBD1. The germline CDR1 and CDR2 sequences are LNHDA and SQIVND (reference sequence). The CDR3 sequence is 16 residues long. V lost 4 bases, J lost 4 bases, and 7 bases stayed unmatched. In DNA, the CDR3 is TGTGCCAGTAGTAAAAGGACAGGGGACATTAATGAAAAACTGTTTTTT. This codes for CASSKRTGDINEKLFF.

The chain couples TRBV7-8 to TRBJ2-3; maybe TRBD2 (6 bases). V lost 1 base to trimming and J lost 1 base, with 21 bases between them. The length of the CDR3 is 19 residues. Germline V CDR1 and CDR2: SGHVS, FQNEAQ. The DNA for the CDR3 is TGTGCCAGCAGCTTAGTTGCTATCGTGACGGGAGATCGCACAGATACGCAGTATTTT. Amino acid sequence: CASSLVAIVTGDRTDTQYF.

In its sample, this clone was seen once. The rearrangement joins TRBV30 to TRBJ2-5, with 11 bases aligning to TRBD1. The CDR3 contains 15 residues. V shed 7 bases and J 5 bases; nucleotides not matched to a gene: 12. CDR1 is GTSNPN, CDR2 SVGIG, per germline (reference sequence). This CDR3 reads CAYREGQGATETQYF. The DNA of the CDR3 is TGTGCCTACCGAGAAGGACAGGGGGCTACGGAGACCCAGTACTTC.

Only one count was recorded for this clone. V gene TRBV27 combines with J gene TRBJ2-1; 7 nucleotides line up with TRBD1. The CDR3 loop spans 13 amino acids. The germline gives CDR1 MNHEY, CDR2 SMNVEV (reference sequence). Losses at the gene ends were 5 bases for V and 4 bases for J; bases not matched to a gene: 2. In DNA, the CDR3 is TGTGCCAGCAGTGACAGGGTTTACAATGAGCAGTTCTTC. Its translation is CASSDRVYNEQFF.

The chain uses TRBV5-8 and TRBJ2-7, with D tentatively TRBD1 (6 bases). In germline, CDR1 is SGHTS, CDR2 YDEGEE. Trimming took 4 bases from V and 7 from J, leaving 18 bases between them. The CDR3 loop spans 14 amino acids. The CDR3 sequence is CASSAKYRAREQYF. The CDR3 coding sequence is TGTGCCAGCAGCGCCAAATACAGGGCTCGGGAGCAGTACTTC.

V gene TRBV29-1 combines with J gene TRBJ2-5; the D gene is possibly TRBD1 (6 bases). Trimming cost V 4 bases and J 4 bases, with 16 bases left between them. The V gene's germline CDR1 is SQVTM and CDR2 ANQGSEA. This CDR3 has 14 residues. The CDR3 bases are TGCAGCGTTGTCGTGGCAGGGGCATCAGAGACCCAGTACTTC. It is translated as CSVVVAGASETQYF.

V and J are TRBV28 and TRBJ2-1, with 11 nucleotides matching TRBD2. This CDR3 is built from 14 residues. Looked up from germline, CDR1 is MDHEN and CDR2 is SYDVKM. V lost 4 bases, J lost 8 bases, and 4 bases stayed unmatched. This CDR3 reads CASSSTSGIHEQFF. The CDR3 DNA reads as TGTGCCAGCAGTTCGACTAGCGGGATACATGAGCAGTTCTTC.

The chain links TRBV6-5 to TRBJ2-5; 8 nucleotides match TRBD2. CDR3 length: 15 amino acids. Per germline, CDR1 MNHEY and CDR2 SVGAGI. V lost 5 bases, J lost 4 bases, and 9 bases stayed unmatched. CDR3 sequence: CASSPQRAGGETQYF. CDR3 bases: TGTGCCAGCAGTCCCCAGCGGGCGGGGGGAGAGACCCAGTACTTC.

The CDR3 spells CSVDKGPAGNTQYF. The DNA of the CDR3 is TGCAGCGTTGACAAAGGGCCAGCAGGGAATACGCAGTATTTT. V gene TRBV29-1 combines with J gene TRBJ2-3, with TRBD1 as a possible D gene (5 bases). CDR3 length: 14 amino acids. V lost 3 bases, J lost 7 bases, and 17 bases lay in between. In germline, CDR1 is SQVTM, CDR2 ANQGSEA.